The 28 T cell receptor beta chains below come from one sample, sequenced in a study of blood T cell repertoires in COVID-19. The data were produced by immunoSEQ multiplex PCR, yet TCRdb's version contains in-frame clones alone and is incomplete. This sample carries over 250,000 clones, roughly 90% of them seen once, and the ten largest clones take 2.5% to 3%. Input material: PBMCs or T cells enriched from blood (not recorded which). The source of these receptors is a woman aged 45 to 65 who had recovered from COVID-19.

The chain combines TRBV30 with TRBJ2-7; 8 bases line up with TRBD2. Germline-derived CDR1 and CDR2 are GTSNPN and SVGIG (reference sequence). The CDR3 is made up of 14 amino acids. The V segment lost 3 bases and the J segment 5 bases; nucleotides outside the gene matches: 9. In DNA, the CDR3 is TGTGCCTGGAGCTCCGGAGCGGGAGTTAACGAGCAGTACTTC. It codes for CAWSSGAGVNEQYF.

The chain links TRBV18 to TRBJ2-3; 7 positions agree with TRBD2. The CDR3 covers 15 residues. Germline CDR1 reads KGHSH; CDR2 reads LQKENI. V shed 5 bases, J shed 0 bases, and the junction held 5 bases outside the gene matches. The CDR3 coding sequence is TGTGCCAGCTCATACGCGGGAGATAGCACAGATACGCAGTATTTT. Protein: CASSYAGDSTDTQYF.

CDR3 nucleotide sequence: TGTGCCACCAGCAAAAAAAGACAGTCCCCTTTTGGCTACACCTTC. Its translation is CATSKKRQSPFGYTF. The chain recombines TRBV15 with TRBJ1-2; possibly TRBD1 for D (5 bases). The germline V and J ends were trimmed by 4 bases and 7 bases, with 19 bases remaining between them. CDR3 length: 15 residues. Germline-derived CDR1 and CDR2 are LNHNV and YYDKDF (reference sequence).

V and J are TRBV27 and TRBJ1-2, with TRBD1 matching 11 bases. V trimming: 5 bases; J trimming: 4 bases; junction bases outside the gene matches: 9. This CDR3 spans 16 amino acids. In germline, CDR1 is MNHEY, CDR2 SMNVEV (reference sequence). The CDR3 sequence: CASSNFRTGGSYGYTF. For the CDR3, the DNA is TGTGCCAGCAGTAATTTTCGGACAGGGGGCAGCTATGGCTACACCTTC.

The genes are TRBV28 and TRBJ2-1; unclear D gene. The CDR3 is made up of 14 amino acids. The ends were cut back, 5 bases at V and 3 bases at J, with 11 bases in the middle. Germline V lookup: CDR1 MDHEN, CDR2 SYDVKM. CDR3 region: CASSPNRNYNEQFF. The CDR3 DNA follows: TGTGCCAGCAGTCCGAACAGAAACTACAATGAGCAGTTCTTC.

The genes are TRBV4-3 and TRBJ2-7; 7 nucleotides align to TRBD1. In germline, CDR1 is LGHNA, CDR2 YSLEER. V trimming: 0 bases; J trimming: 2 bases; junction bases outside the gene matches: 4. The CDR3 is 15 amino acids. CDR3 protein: CASSQERDRAYEQYF. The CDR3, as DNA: TGCGCCAGCAGCCAAGAAAGGGACAGAGCCTACGAGCAGTACTTC.

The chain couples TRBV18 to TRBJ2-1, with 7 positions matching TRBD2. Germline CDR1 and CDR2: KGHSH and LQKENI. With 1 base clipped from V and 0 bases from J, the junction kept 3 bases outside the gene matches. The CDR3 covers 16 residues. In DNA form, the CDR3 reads TGTGCCAGCTCACCACGCGGGAGTAGCTCCTACAATGAGCAGTTCTTC. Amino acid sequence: CASSPRGSSSYNEQFF.

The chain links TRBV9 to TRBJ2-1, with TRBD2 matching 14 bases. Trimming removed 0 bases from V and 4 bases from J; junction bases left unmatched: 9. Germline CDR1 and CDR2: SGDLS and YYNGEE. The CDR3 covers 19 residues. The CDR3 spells CASSVGPGTSGSRYNEQFF. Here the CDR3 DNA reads TGTGCCAGCAGCGTAGGCCCCGGGACTAGCGGGAGTCGATACAATGAGCAGTTCTTC. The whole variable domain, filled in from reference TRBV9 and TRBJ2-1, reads DSGVTQTPKHLITATGQRVTLRCSPRSGDLSVYWYQQSLDQGLQFLIQYYNGEERAKGNILERFSAQQFPDLHSELNLSSLELGDSALYFCASSVGPGTSGSRYNEQFFGPGTRLTVL.

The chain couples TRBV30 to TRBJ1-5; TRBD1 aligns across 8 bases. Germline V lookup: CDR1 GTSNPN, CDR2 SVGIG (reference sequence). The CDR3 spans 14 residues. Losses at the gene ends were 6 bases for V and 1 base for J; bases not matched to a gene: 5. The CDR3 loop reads CACKRQGSNQPQHF. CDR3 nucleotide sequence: TGTGCCTGCAAACGACAGGGGAGCAATCAGCCCCAGCATTTT.

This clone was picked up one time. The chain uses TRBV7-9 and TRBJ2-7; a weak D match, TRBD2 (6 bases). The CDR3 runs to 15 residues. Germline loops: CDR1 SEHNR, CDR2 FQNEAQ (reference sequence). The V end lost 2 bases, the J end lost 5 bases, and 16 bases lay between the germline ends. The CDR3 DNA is TGTGCCAGCAGCTTAATCCGGGGGAACCCCCACGAGCAGTACTTC. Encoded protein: CASSLIRGNPHEQYF.

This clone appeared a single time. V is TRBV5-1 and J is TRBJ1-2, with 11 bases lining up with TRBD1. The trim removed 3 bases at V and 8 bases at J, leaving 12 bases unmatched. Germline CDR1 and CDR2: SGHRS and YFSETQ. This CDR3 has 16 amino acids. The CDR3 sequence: CASSWRGQGDYEGYTF. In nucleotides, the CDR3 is TGCGCCAGCAGCTGGAGGGGACAGGGGGATTACGAAGGCTACACCTTC.

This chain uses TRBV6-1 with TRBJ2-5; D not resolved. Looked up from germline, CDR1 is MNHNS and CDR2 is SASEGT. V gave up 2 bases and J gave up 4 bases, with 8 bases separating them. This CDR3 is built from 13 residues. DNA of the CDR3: TGTGCCAGCAGTGAACTTCCAGGAGAGACCCAGTACTTC. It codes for CASSELPGETQYF.

The CDR3 sequence: CASSPVRTGGYETQYF. DNA of the CDR3: TGTGCCAGCAGCCCCGTTAGGACAGGGGGCTATGAGACCCAGTACTTC. The V and J genes are TRBV7-2 and TRBJ2-5; 11 bases align to TRBD1. Germline trimming cut 5 bases from V and 5 bases from J; bases unmatched to any gene: 10. The CDR3 is 16 residues long. Germline CDR1 SGHTA, CDR2 FQGNSA.

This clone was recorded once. CDR3 nucleotide sequence: TGTGCCAGCAGCTTAATGTCGGGAGGATCGTACGAGCAGTACTTC. Protein sequence: CASSLMSGGSYEQYF. The V call is TRBV7-3, the J call TRBJ2-7; 7 positions agree with TRBD2. J gave up 4 bases and V 1 base, and 7 bases lay outside the gene matches. CDR1 is SGHTA and CDR2 is FQGTGA in the germline V gene. The CDR3 consists of 15 residues.

The CDR3 loop is CASSPRTGGREQYF. DNA for the CDR3: TGTGCCAGCAGTCCCCGGACAGGGGGTCGCGAGCAGTACTTC. V is TRBV28 and J is TRBJ2-7; 10 nucleotides match TRBD1. Germline CDR1 is MDHEN and CDR2 is SYDVKM. CDR3 size: 14 residues. Germline trimming cut 5 bases from V and 6 bases from J; bases unmatched to any gene: 7. The full variable domain, its missing parts supplied by reference TRBV28 and TRBJ2-7, is DVKVTQSSRYLVKRTGEKVFLECVQDMDHENMFWYRQDPGLGLRLIYFSYDVKMKEKGDIPEGYSVSREKKERFSLILESASTNQTSMYLCASSPRTGGREQYFGPGTRLTVT.

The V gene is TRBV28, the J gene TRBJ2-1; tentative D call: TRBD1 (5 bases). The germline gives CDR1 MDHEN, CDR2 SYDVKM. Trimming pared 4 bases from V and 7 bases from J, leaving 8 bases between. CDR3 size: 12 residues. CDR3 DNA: TGTGCCAGCAGTTATAGGGGTAATGAGCAGTTCTTC. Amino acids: CASSYRGNEQFF.

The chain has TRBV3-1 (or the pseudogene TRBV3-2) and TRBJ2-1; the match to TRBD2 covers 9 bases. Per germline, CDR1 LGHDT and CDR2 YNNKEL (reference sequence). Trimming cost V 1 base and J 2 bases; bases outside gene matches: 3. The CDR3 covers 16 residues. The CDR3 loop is CASSQVTSGPYNEQFF. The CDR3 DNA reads TGTGCCAGCAGCCAAGTGACTAGCGGCCCCTACAATGAGCAGTTCTTC.

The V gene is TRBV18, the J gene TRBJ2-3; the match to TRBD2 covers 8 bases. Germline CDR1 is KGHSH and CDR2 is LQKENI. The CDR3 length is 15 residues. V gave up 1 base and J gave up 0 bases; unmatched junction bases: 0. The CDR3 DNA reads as TGTGCCAGCTCACCACTAGCGGGGAGCACAGATACGCAGTATTTT. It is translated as CASSPLAGSTDTQYF.

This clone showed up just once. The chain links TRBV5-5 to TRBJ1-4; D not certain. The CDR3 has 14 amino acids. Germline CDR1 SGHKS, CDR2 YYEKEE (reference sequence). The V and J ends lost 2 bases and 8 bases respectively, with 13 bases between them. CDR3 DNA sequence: TGTGCCAGCAGCTTAGGGCGGGCTGGCGAAAAACTGTTTTTT. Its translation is CASSLGRAGEKLFF.

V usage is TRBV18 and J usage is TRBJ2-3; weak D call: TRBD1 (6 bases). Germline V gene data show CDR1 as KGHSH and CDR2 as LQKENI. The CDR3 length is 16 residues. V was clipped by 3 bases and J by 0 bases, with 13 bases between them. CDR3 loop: CASSPGNTGSTDTQYF. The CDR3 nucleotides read TGTGCCAGCTCACCGGGCAACACAGGGAGCACAGATACGCAGTATTTT.

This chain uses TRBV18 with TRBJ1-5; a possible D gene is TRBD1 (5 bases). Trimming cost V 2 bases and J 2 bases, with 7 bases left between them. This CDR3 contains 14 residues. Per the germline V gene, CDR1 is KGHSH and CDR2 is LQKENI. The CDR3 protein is CASSPTRGNQPQHF. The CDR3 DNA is TGTGCCAGCTCACCAACCAGGGGCAATCAGCCCCAGCATTTT.

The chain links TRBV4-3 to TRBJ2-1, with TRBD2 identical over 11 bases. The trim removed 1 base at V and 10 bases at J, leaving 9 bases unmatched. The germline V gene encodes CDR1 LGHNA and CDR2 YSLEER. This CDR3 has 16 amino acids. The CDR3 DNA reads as TGCGCCAGCAGCCAAGCAGCTACTAGCGGGAGCGGCGAGCAGTTCTTC. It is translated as CASSQAATSGSGEQFF.

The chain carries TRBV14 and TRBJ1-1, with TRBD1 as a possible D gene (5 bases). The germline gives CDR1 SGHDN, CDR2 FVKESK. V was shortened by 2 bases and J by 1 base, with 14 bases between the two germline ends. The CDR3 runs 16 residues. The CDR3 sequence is CASSQKQVLGNTEAFF. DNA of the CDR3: TGTGCCAGCAGCCAAAAACAGGTTTTGGGGAACACTGAAGCTTTCTTT.

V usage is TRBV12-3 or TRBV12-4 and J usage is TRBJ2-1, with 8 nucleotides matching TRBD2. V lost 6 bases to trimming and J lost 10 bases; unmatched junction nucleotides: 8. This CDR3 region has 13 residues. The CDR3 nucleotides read TGTGCCAGCAGGGGGACTAGTTCTGAGGAGCAGTTCTTC. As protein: CASRGTSSEEQFF.

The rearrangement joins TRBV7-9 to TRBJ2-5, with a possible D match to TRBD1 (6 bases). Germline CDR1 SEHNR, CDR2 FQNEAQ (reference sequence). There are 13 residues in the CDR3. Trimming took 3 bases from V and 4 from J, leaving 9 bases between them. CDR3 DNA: TGTGCCAGCAGCTTGGCAGGGGTAGAGACCCAGTACTTC. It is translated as CASSLAGVETQYF.

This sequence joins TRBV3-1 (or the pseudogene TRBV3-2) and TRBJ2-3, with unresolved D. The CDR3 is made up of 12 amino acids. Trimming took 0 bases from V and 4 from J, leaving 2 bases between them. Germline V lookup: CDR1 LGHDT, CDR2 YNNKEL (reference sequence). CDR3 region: CASSQDADTQYF. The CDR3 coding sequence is TGTGCCAGCAGCCAAGACGCAGATACGCAGTATTTT.

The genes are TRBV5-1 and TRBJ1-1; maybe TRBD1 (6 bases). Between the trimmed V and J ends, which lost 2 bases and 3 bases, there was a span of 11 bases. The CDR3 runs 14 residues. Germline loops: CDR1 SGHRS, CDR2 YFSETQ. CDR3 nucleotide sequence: TGCGCCAGCAGCTTTCAGGGGCAAGACACTGAAGCTTTCTTT. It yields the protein CASSFQGQDTEAFF.

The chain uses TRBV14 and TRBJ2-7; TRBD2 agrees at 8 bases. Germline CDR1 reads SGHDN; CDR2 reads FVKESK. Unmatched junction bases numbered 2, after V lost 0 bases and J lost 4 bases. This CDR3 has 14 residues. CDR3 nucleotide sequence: TGTGCCAGCAGCCAAGATCCTAGCGGGTACGAGCAGTACTTC. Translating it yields CASSQDPSGYEQYF.